A selection of T cell receptor beta chains follows, all from one sample in a study of T cells after posttransplantation cyclophosphamide. The assay was immunoSEQ multiplex PCR, and TCRdb's table has in-frame clones only and misses some. Seen here are around 43,000 clones, approximately 90% observed once, and the top ten hold less than 3.5%. The sample consisted of PBMCs. The source is a woman aged 50 to 60 in good health and a related stem cell transplant donor. The CDR3 runs from the conserved cysteine through the conserved F or W. Each record gives: V gene, D gene, J gene, clone size, CDR3 protein, CDR3 DNA. D genes are given only for firm matches. A clone size is listed for some rows: how often the clone was seen (once, few, many), or a class if it is expanded.

TRBV7-9	-	TRBJ1-2	-	CASSRQAEWYGYTF	TGTGCCAGCAGCCGACAGGCCGAGTGGTATGGCTACACCTTC
TRBV7-9	TRBD2	TRBJ2-7	-	CASSLRAGTSGDYEQYF	TGTGCCAGCAGCTTACGAGCCGGGACTAGCGGGGATTACGAGCAGTACTTC
TRBV19	TRBD2	TRBJ2-7	-	CASSKAGAGYEQYF	TGTGCCAGTAGCAAAGCGGGAGCTGGCTACGAGCAGTACTTC
TRBV6-6	-	TRBJ2-7	-	CATSGDSNEQYF	TGTGCCACTTCAGGGGATTCGAACGAGCAGTACTTC
TRBV7-2	TRBD2	TRBJ2-3	-	CASSLASGGGNTQYF	TGTGCCAGCAGCTTGGCTAGCGGGGGAGGGAATACGCAGTATTTT
TRBV4-1	TRBD2	TRBJ2-7	once	CASSQPTSGYEQYF	TGCGCCAGCAGCCAACCGACTAGCGGATACGAGCAGTACTTC
TRBV7-7	-	TRBJ2-5	-	CASSLDSVETQYF	TGTGCCAGCAGCCTGGACTCTGTAGAGACCCAGTACTTC
TRBV5-1	TRBD1	TRBJ2-3	-	CASSPGQGPDTQYF	TGCGCCAGCAGCCCGGGACAGGGGCCAGATACGCAGTATTTT
TRBV10-1	-	TRBJ1-1	once	CASSDRDGGGTEAFF	TGCGCCAGCAGTGACCGGGACGGGGGGGGCACTGAAGCTTTCTTT
TRBV29-1	-	TRBJ2-7	-	CSVAPANEQYF	TGCAGCGTTGCCCCAGCGAACGAGCAGTACTTC
TRBV5-4	TRBD1	TRBJ2-1	-	CASSNQRTGGQFF	TGTGCCAGCAGCAACCAGAGGACAGGAGGCCAGTTCTTC
TRBV6-1	-	TRBJ1-4	-	CASSEGSGTNEKLFF	TGTGCCAGCAGTGAAGGGTCGGGGACTAATGAAAAACTGTTTTTT
TRBV9	TRBD2	TRBJ2-7	-	CASSVETSGGSYEQYF	TGTGCCAGCAGCGTAGAGACTAGCGGGGGGTCCTACGAGCAGTACTTC
TRBV2	TRBD2	TRBJ2-1	-	CASSGPRGAGEYNEQFF	TGTGCCAGCAGTGGTCCCCGGGGAGCGGGGGAATACAATGAGCAGTTCTTC
TRBV28	-	TRBJ1-5	-	CASSYPGQVNQPQHF	TGTGCCAGCAGTTACCCGGGACAAGTCAATCAGCCCCAGCATTTT
TRBV12-2	-	TRBJ1-2	-	CASRPVRTPRKIYGYTF	TGTGCAAGTCGCCCAGTTCGGACTCCACGAAAGATCTATGGCTACACCTTC
TRBV6-1	-	TRBJ2-2	-	CASSESARQNTGELFF	TGTGCCAGCAGTGAATCCGCGAGACAGAACACCGGGGAGCTGTTTTTT
TRBV5-1	-	TRBJ1-1	-	CASSFDRTNTEAFF	TGCGCCAGCAGCTTTGACAGGACGAACACTGAAGCTTTCTTT
TRBV4-1	-	TRBJ1-2	-	CASTPGEAGGYGYTF	TGCGCCAGCACACCAGGGGAAGCCGGCGGCTATGGCTACACCTTC
TRBV10-3	-	TRBJ2-7	-	CAISGGPKYEQYF	TGTGCCATCAGTGGAGGTCCCAAATACGAGCAGTACTTC
TRBV7-2	TRBD1	TRBJ1-1	-	CASSRDRGGGNLAFF	TGTGCCAGCAGCCGGGACAGGGGCGGGGGTAATTTGGCTTTCTTT
TRBV7-2	-	TRBJ2-2	-	CASSLHRDGELFF	TGTGCCAGCAGCTTACACAGGGACGGGGAGCTGTTTTTT
TRBV29-1	-	TRBJ1-1	-	CSVVTGIWDTEAFF	TGCAGCGTCGTAACAGGGATTTGGGACACTGAAGCTTTCTTT
TRBV11-2	-	TRBJ2-2	-	CASSPTGGSRGELFF	TGTGCCAGCAGCCCCACCGGGGGAAGCAGAGGGGAGCTGTTTTTT
TRBV27	-	TRBJ2-1	-	CASSQGVSEQFF	TGTGCCAGCAGTCAGGGTGTCAGTGAGCAGTTCTTC
TRBV18	TRBD2	TRBJ2-1	-	CASIKTSGLNEQFF	TGTGCCAGTATCAAGACTAGCGGGTTGAATGAGCAGTTCTTC
TRBV6-1	-	TRBJ1-1	-	CASTPRVNTEAFF	TGTGCCAGTACACCCAGGGTGAACACTGAAGCTTTCTTT
TRBV27	-	TRBJ1-5	-	CASRAGTYNQPQHF	TGTGCCAGCAGAGCCGGGACTTACAATCAGCCCCAGCATTTT
TRBV7-8	TRBD1	TRBJ1-6	-	CASSLETGSSYNSPLHF	TGTGCCAGCAGCTTAGAGACAGGGAGCTCCTATAATTCACCCCTCCACTTT
TRBV13	-	TRBJ1-4	-	CASRGRGGDGEKLFF	TGTGCCAGCAGAGGGAGAGGGGGGGACGGTGAAAAACTGTTTTTT
TRBV15	-	TRBJ2-2	-	CATSRPQGGTGELFF	TGTGCCACCAGCAGACCCCAGGGTGGCACCGGGGAGCTGTTTTTT
TRBV4-1	-	TRBJ2-7	-	CASSQPDSYEQYF	TGCGCCAGCAGCCAACCGGACAGTTACGAGCAGTACTTC
TRBV6-5	-	TRBJ1-1	few	CASSYGGTEAFF	TGTGCCAGCAGTTACGGGGGGACTGAAGCTTTCTTT
TRBV6-1	-	TRBJ1-5	-	CASSPLLQPQHF	TGTGCCAGCAGTCCTCTCTTGCAGCCCCAGCATTTT
TRBV5-1	TRBD1	TRBJ2-5	-	CASSPTDRDQETQYF	TGCGCCAGCAGCCCCACGGACAGGGACCAAGAGACCCAGTACTTC
TRBV7-9	TRBD1	TRBJ1-4	-	CASSRTGRNEKLFF	TGTGCCAGCAGCCGGACAGGGAGGAATGAAAAACTGTTTTTT
TRBV6-9	TRBD1	TRBJ1-2	-	CASSNWGQGAPGYTF	TGTGCCAGCAGTAATTGGGGACAGGGGGCGCCTGGCTACACCTTC